The TCR beta chain under discussion was sequenced for a study of cytomegalovirus exposure and HLA in healthy donors. Trimming left V 3 bases short and J 3 bases short, with 16 bases between. Germline V CDR1 and CDR2: SGDLS, YYNGEE. This CDR3 has 15 amino acids. Regarding the study as a whole: A few CMV-associated chains proved CMV antigen-specific in vitro. Accurate prediction of most subjects' HLA-A and HLA-B alleles from TCR beta sequences was reported.

About this clone: Its antigen is unknown.

Primers for the PCR totalled 60 Vbeta and 13 Jbeta. Here immunoSEQ multiplex PCR was the method, and the copy in TCRdb shows in-frame clones only, minus some. The repertoire includes about 130,000 clones, 80% to 90% of them detected once, and 2.5% to 3.5% sits in the top ten. Sequenced material: PBMCs. The source of this sequence is a young woman in good health and CMV-seropositive. V usage is TRBV9 and J usage is TRBJ2-7, with D possibly being TRBD2 (6 bases). This CDR3 reads CASSASYGGGYEQYF. The CDR3 nucleotides read TGTGCCAGCAGCGCTAGCTACGGGGGTGGCTACGAGCAGTACTTC.